A single sample gave rise to the 27 T cell receptor beta chains below, sequenced in a study of blood T cell repertoires in COVID-19. The method was immunoSEQ multiplex PCR; TCRdb's version includes in-frame clones alone and lacks a portion of them. This sample has fewer than 300,000 clones, with about nine tenths found just once. What was sequenced was peripheral blood. These receptor sequences come from a woman in her 50s with COVID-19, enrolled during active disease.

The chain couples TRBV10-2 to TRBJ2-5; possible D gene TRBD2, 5 bases. Germline lookup yields CDR1 WSHSY and CDR2 SAAADI. The CDR3 has 15 residues. Trimming stripped 0 bases from V and 4 bases from J, with 12 bases between. CDR3 sequence: CASSESDTRGETQYF. CDR3 sequence (DNA): TGCGCCAGCAGTGAGTCCGACACTCGGGGAGAGACCCAGTACTTC.

The CDR3 spells CASSFGQGNEKLFF. The CDR3 bases are TGTGCCAGCAGCTTCGGACAAGGAAATGAAAAACTGTTTTTT. The genes are TRBV7-9 and TRBJ1-4; maybe TRBD1 (5 bases). The CDR3 runs to 14 residues. V shed 3 bases and J shed 5 bases, with 10 bases lying between them. Per the germline V gene, CDR1 is SEHNR and CDR2 is FQNEAQ (reference sequence).

This clone has a single count. This chain uses TRBV6-4 with TRBJ1-2, with a possible D match to TRBD1 (6 bases). Per the germline V gene, CDR1 is MRHNA and CDR2 is SNTAGT. Trimming pared 6 bases from V and 5 bases from J, leaving 10 bases between. CDR3 length: 12 amino acids. Written as DNA, the CDR3 is TGTGCCAGCAGGGATCAGGGGTATGGCTACACCTTC. The encoded protein is CASRDQGYGYTF.

This clone occurred once. The chain links TRBV5-4 to TRBJ2-1; weak D call: TRBD2 (6 bases). This CDR3 has 15 amino acids. Trimming shortened V by 2 bases and J by 2 bases, and 11 bases separated the two germline ends. CDR1 is SGHNT and CDR2 is YYREEE in the germline V gene (reference sequence). CDR3 region: CASSFTGEPYNEQFF. The CDR3 bases are TGTGCCAGCAGCTTTACGGGGGAACCCTACAATGAGCAGTTCTTC.

V and J are TRBV11-3 and TRBJ2-3, with D possibly being TRBD1 (6 bases). Germline CDR1 is SGHNT and CDR2 is YENEEA. CDR3 length: 14 residues. With 6 bases removed from V and 3 bases from J, the gap between germline ends came to 13 bases. The CDR3 DNA is TGTGCCAGCAGTCCACAGGGCGCTACAGATACGCAGTATTTT. As protein: CASSPQGATDTQYF.

The V gene is TRBV6-4, the J gene TRBJ2-1; 7 bases match TRBD2. The V gene end was trimmed by 3 bases and the J gene end by 0 bases; junction bases not matched to a gene: 2. Germline V gene lookup returns CDR1 MRHNA and CDR2 SNTAGT. The CDR3 contains 15 residues. CDR3: CASSEIAGSYNEQFF. Here the CDR3 DNA reads TGTGCCAGCAGTGAAATAGCGGGCTCCTACAATGAGCAGTTCTTC.

This chain uses TRBV3-1 (or the pseudogene TRBV3-2) with TRBJ2-2, with 14 bases matching TRBD2. The CDR3 runs to 18 residues. Trimming took 0 bases from V and 5 from J; bases not matched to a gene: 5. The germline CDR1 and CDR2 sequences are LGHDT and YNNKEL (reference sequence). The CDR3 sequence: CASSQDGTSGRRTGELFF. The CDR3 DNA is TGTGCCAGCAGCCAAGACGGGACTAGCGGGAGACGTACCGGGGAGCTGTTTTTT.

The rearrangement uses TRBV11-2 and TRBJ2-1, with TRBD2 matching 7 bases. CDR3 length: 16 amino acids. Germline values: CDR1 SGHAT, CDR2 FQNNGV. V gave up 5 bases and J gave up 2 bases; unmatched junction bases: 9. The CDR3 DNA reads as TGTGCCAGCAGCCCATTCGGGGGGAGGGCCTACAATGAGCAGTTCTTC. It codes for CASSPFGGRAYNEQFF. Full variable domain (remainder filled in from reference TRBV11-2 and TRBJ2-1): EAGVAQSPRYKIIEKRQSVAFWCNPISGHATLYWYQQILGQGPKLLIQFQNNGVVDDSQLPKDRFSAERLKGVDSTLKIQPAKLEDSAVYLCASSPFGGRAYNEQFFGPGTRLTVL.

This rearrangement joins TRBV29-1 to TRBJ2-1, with TRBD1 matching over 7 bases. The germline gives CDR1 SQVTM, CDR2 ANQGSEA. J was trimmed by 12 bases and V by 0 bases; bases with no gene match: 5. The CDR3 is made up of 12 amino acids. The CDR3 coding sequence is TGCAGCGTTGAAGAAGGGGGCCTTGGGCAGTTCTTC. It encodes CSVEEGGLGQFF.

V and J are TRBV12-3 or TRBV12-4 and TRBJ2-7; TRBD2 agrees at 7 bases. The junction had 7 bases not matched to a gene; V was cut back by 6 bases and J by 5 bases. CDR3 length: 13 amino acids. The chain's CDR3 is CASRLPGGNEQYF. CDR3 DNA sequence: TGTGCCAGCAGGCTTCCGGGAGGAAACGAGCAGTACTTC.

V gene TRBV5-6 combines with J gene TRBJ1-6, with D uncertain. The CDR3 sequence is 12 residues long. Trimming removed 4 bases at V and 8 bases at J, with 7 bases between. Germline loops: CDR1 SGHDT, CDR2 YYEEEE. The DNA for the CDR3 is TGTGCCAGCAGCATCAGTGATTCACCCCTCCACTTT. Its translation is CASSISDSPLHF.

The chain has TRBV19 and TRBJ2-3; TRBD2 might be the D (5 bases). Germline values: CDR1 LNHDA, CDR2 SQIVND (reference sequence). The germline V and J ends were trimmed by 5 bases and 4 bases, with 16 bases remaining between them. This CDR3 is built from 15 residues. The CDR3 here is CASSSRTAGADTQYF. As DNA, the CDR3 is TGTGCCAGTAGTTCACGGACTGCTGGGGCAGATACGCAGTATTTT.

The chain employs TRBV6-6 and TRBJ2-7, with D maybe TRBD2 (5 bases). The CDR3 consists of 15 residues. V lost 5 bases to trimming and J lost 4 bases, with 18 bases between them. Looked up from germline, CDR1 is MNHNY and CDR2 is SVGAGI (reference sequence). CDR3 in DNA: TGTGCCAGCAGTACCCGATCGGGATCGGGTTACGAGCAGTACTTC. This encodes CASSTRSGSGYEQYF.

The chain is built from TRBV24-1 and TRBJ1-2; 7 positions agree with TRBD1. CDR1 is KGHDR, CDR2 SFDVKD, per germline. The CDR3 consists of 20 residues. The V gene end was trimmed by 4 bases and the J gene end by 4 bases; junction bases not matched to a gene: 23. The CDR3: CATSDPAAKPQGELSYGYTF. The DNA of the CDR3 is TGTGCCACCAGTGACCCTGCGGCTAAGCCTCAGGGGGAACTAAGCTATGGCTACACCTTC.

This rearrangement joins TRBV2 to TRBJ1-1, with a tentative D call TRBD1 (6 bases). Germline V gene sequence: CDR1 SNHLY, CDR2 FYNNEI. V lost 6 bases to trimming and J lost 1 base, with 15 bases between them. CDR3 length: 15 residues. The CDR3, as DNA: TGTGCCAGCAGGGAGTTGGGGGCGGCGAACACTGAAGCTTTCTTT. This encodes CASRELGAANTEAFF.

The gene calls are TRBV12-3 or TRBV12-4 and TRBJ2-5; weak D call: TRBD2 (6 bases). Trimming pared 6 bases from V and 5 bases from J, leaving 13 bases between. This CDR3 is built from 13 residues. CDR3 in amino acids: CASRPRERETQYF. In DNA form, the CDR3 reads TGTGCCAGCAGGCCACGGGAGCGGGAGACCCAGTACTTC.

The chain employs TRBV6-2 or TRBV6-3 and TRBJ2-3, with 7 bases lining up with TRBD1. Germline CDR1 is MNHEY and CDR2 is SVGEGT. V lost 6 bases to trimming and J lost 2 bases; unmatched junction nucleotides: 5. The CDR3 runs to 14 residues. For the CDR3, the DNA is TGTGCCAGCAGCACGGGACAGCTCACAGATACGCAGTATTTT. Amino acid sequence: CASSTGQLTDTQYF.

The V and J genes are TRBV5-1 and TRBJ2-2; 12 nucleotides agree with TRBD2. The CDR3 loop spans 17 amino acids. The V gene end was trimmed by 3 bases and the J gene end by 2 bases; junction bases not matched to a gene: 5. From germline, CDR1 is SGHRS and CDR2 YFSETQ. CDR3 sequence reads: CASSSGLAGLNTGELFF. CDR3 DNA sequence: TGCGCCAGCAGCTCCGGACTAGCGGGACTTAACACCGGGGAGCTGTTTTTT.

The V call is TRBV4-2, the J call TRBJ2-2; 13 bases fit TRBD2. The CDR3 runs 22 residues. V gave up 0 bases and J gave up 2 bases; unmatched junction bases: 15. Germline V lookup: CDR1 LGHNA, CDR2 YNFKEQ. The CDR3 protein is CASSQDQGTSGIWGSNTGELFF. The CDR3 bases are TGTGCCAGCAGCCAAGATCAGGGGACTAGCGGGATTTGGGGTTCCAACACCGGGGAGCTGTTTTTT.

In the case of this clone: The sample contains more than one DNA sequence encoding this CDR3. This chain links TRBV5-6 with TRBJ1-5; D remains unclear. V was pared by 4 bases and J by 0 bases, with 8 bases between. Germline CDR1 reads SGHDT; CDR2 reads YYEEEE. There are 14 residues in the CDR3. This chain's CDR3 is CASSLGLSNQPQHF. CDR3 sequence (DNA): TGTGCCAGCAGCCTTGGGCTTAGCAATCAGCCCCAGCATTTT.

This clone was observed a single time. The chain carries TRBV6-6 and TRBJ1-1; D call uncertain. The CDR3 runs 14 residues. V gave up 0 bases and J gave up 6 bases, with 11 bases separating them. Germline lookup yields CDR1 MNHNY and CDR2 SVGAGI (reference sequence). This CDR3 reads CASSYSRLVPEAFF. The CDR3, as DNA: TGTGCCAGCAGTTACTCCCGTCTTGTTCCTGAAGCTTTCTTT.

This chain uses TRBV5-6 with TRBJ1-4, with D uncertain. Germline V CDR1 and CDR2: SGHDT, YYEEEE. The CDR3 is made up of 14 amino acids. Trimming pared 0 bases from V and 7 bases from J, leaving 10 bases between. CDR3 residues: CASSLGGGGEKLFF. The CDR3 region has the DNA TGTGCCAGCAGCTTGGGCGGTGGTGGTGAAAAACTGTTTTTT.

V usage is TRBV6-6 and J usage is TRBJ2-1; 13 bases match TRBD2. CDR1 MNHNY and CDR2 SVGAGI come from the germline V gene (reference sequence). The V gene end was trimmed by 5 bases and the J gene end by 0 bases; junction bases not matched to a gene: 10. This CDR3 region has 19 residues. In DNA form, the CDR3 reads TGTGCCAGCAGTCGTCCCGGGACTAGCGGGATAAGCTCCTACAATGAGCAGTTCTTC. Protein product: CASSRPGTSGISSYNEQFF.

The V and J genes are TRBV19 and TRBJ1-5; D might be TRBD1 (5 bases). Germline lookup yields CDR1 LNHDA and CDR2 SQIVND (reference sequence). The CDR3 spans 15 residues. V was cut by 3 bases and J by 6 bases, with 15 bases left in between. The CDR3 coding sequence is TGTGCCAGTAGTATTCAGGGAGTCGGGGGTCAGCCCCAGCATTTT. This translates into CASSIQGVGGQPQHF.

The V call is TRBV12-5, the J call TRBJ2-3; the D gene is possibly TRBD2 (7 bases). From germline, CDR1 is LGHNT and CDR2 FRNRAP. CDR3 length: 17 amino acids. V was cut by 0 bases and J by 8 bases, with 21 bases left in between. This chain's CDR3 is CASGLVPGAGVARTQYF. The CDR3 DNA is TGTGCTAGTGGTTTGGTACCAGGGGCGGGAGTAGCCCGTACGCAGTATTTT.

V and J are TRBV7-8 and TRBJ2-7; a weak D match, TRBD2 (7 bases). There are 15 residues in the CDR3. Germline CDR1 is SGHVS and CDR2 is FQNEAQ. Trimming removed 5 bases at V and 2 bases at J, with 16 bases between. CDR3 amino acids: CASSEGGGRTYEQYF. In DNA form, the CDR3 reads TGTGCCAGCAGCGAGGGGGGGGGTCGTACCTACGAGCAGTACTTC.

The V and J genes are TRBV9 and TRBJ2-7; D is perhaps TRBD2 (5 bases). The CDR3 extends over 15 amino acids. The germline V gene has CDR1 SGDLS and CDR2 YYNGEE. V lost 0 bases to trimming and J lost 2 bases, with 12 bases between them. CDR3 in amino acids: CASSVVAGPTYEQYF. CDR3 sequence (DNA): TGTGCCAGCAGCGTAGTTGCGGGCCCAACCTACGAGCAGTACTTC.